This entry features one T cell receptor beta chain sequence. The source of the sample is a study of T-cell memory formation after mild COVID-19. Germline V CDR1 and CDR2: SGHTA, FQGTGA. Trimming took off 4 bases at V and 6 bases at J, with 14 bases between the two ends. The CDR3 covers 14 residues. TCRdb ran MiXCR on the 5' RACE reads and lists one entry per CDR3 protein. The data contain about 400,000 distinct CDR3 sequences, more than 20% of them singletons. The chain has TRBV7-3 and TRBJ2-3; D may be TRBD2 (6 bases). Input material: PBMCs or a T cell subset sorted from them (not recorded which). This clonotype was obtained from an adult woman who had mild COVID-19 (a few samples of this study predate the infection). Cell type and time point are not known. The CDR3 here is CASSYGSLADTQYF. As DNA, the CDR3 is TGTGCCAGCAGCTACGGGAGTTTGGCGGATACGCAGTATTTT.